Listed here are 11 T cell receptor beta chains from one sample, sequenced in a study of cytomegalovirus exposure and HLA in healthy donors. In the PCR, 60 Vbeta and 13 Jbeta primers were used. Profiled with immunoSEQ multiplex PCR; TCRdb holds only in-frame clones, not every one. The profile shows approximately 210,000 clones, roughly 85% of them singletons. Specimen: PBMCs. Source of these receptors: a male donor in good health and CMV-seronegative.

The chain is built from TRBV9 and TRBJ2-7; D is possibly TRBD1 (5 bases). Germline-derived CDR1 and CDR2 are SGDLS and YYNGEE. This CDR3 contains 14 residues. Trimming left V 0 bases short and J 0 bases short, with 7 bases between. CDR3 sequence (DNA): TGTGCCAGCAGCGTAGATGACAGCTCCTACGAGCAGTACTTC. Translated: CASSVDDSSYEQYF.

This chain joins TRBV10-3 and TRBJ1-3, with a weak D call TRBD1 (5 bases). This CDR3 is 12 amino acids long. Per germline, CDR1 ENHRY and CDR2 SYGVKD. V was clipped by 9 bases and J by 4 bases, with 10 bases between them. DNA for the CDR3: TGTGCCATAGGGGTTGGCGGAAACACCATATATTTT. It codes for CAIGVGGNTIYF.

The table lists this clone with a few counts. The chain couples TRBV7-2 to TRBJ2-3, with TRBD1 matching 8 bases. Germline CDR1 SGHTA, CDR2 FQGNSA. The J segment lost 4 bases and the V segment lost 5 bases, leaving 20 bases of the junction unmatched. The CDR3 spans 19 residues. The DNA of the CDR3 is TGTGCCAGCAGCGCGAGGACAGGGAGGAACCAGGGGAGTGCAGATACGCAGTATTTT. Its protein product is CASSARTGRNQGSADTQYF.

The V and J genes are TRBV27 and TRBJ2-3, with 15 positions matching TRBD2. V shed 6 bases, J shed 9 bases, and the junction held 10 bases outside the gene matches. Germline V CDR1 and CDR2: MNHEY, SMNVEV (reference sequence). The CDR3 covers 16 residues. The CDR3 bases are TGTGCCAGCAGCCCCACCGGACTAGCGGGGGGGAGGACGCAGTATTTT. Translation gives CASSPTGLAGGRTQYF.

The chain recombines TRBV6-5 with TRBJ2-7; 7 bases map to TRBD2. The length of the CDR3 is 13 residues. The V segment lost 6 bases and the J segment 2 bases; nucleotides outside the gene matches: 4. Germline V lookup: CDR1 MNHEY, CDR2 SVGAGI. Here the CDR3 reads CASSRSGAYEQYF. The CDR3 nucleotides read TGTGCCAGCAGCCGCAGCGGGGCCTACGAGCAGTACTTC.

This clone was picked up a small number of times. CDR3: CASSLVGGGGSGLGKQFF. As DNA, the CDR3 is TGTGCCAGCAGCTTAGTAGGGGGGGGCGGGAGTGGATTGGGTAAGCAGTTCTTC. J is TRBJ2-1 and V is TRBV7-6; D is perhaps TRBD2 (7 bases). The CDR3 is 18 residues long. From germline, CDR1 is SGHVS and CDR2 FNYEAQ. V shed 1 base and J shed 11 bases, with 27 bases lying between them.

The chain carries TRBV7-9 and TRBJ2-2; D unclear. The CDR3 covers 12 residues. Trimming stripped 5 bases from V and 7 bases from J, with 8 bases between. CDR1 SEHNR and CDR2 FQNEAQ come from the germline V gene (reference sequence). The CDR3 loop reads CASSHRNGELFF. CDR3 sequence (DNA): TGTGCCAGCAGCCACAGAAACGGGGAGCTGTTTTTT.

The genes are TRBV9 and TRBJ1-4, with a weak D call TRBD1 (6 bases). This CDR3 is 16 amino acids long. Germline V gene sequence: CDR1 SGDLS, CDR2 YYNGEE. V lost 3 bases, J lost 0 bases, and 12 bases lay in between. The CDR3 region has the DNA TGTGCCAGCAGCGCCCGAGGACAGACAACTAATGAAAAACTGTTTTTT. Amino acid sequence: CASSARGQTTNEKLFF.

In this sample, this clone turned up a few times. The chain employs TRBV29-1 and TRBJ2-7, with D unresolved. The CDR3 runs 11 residues. Germline CDR1 SQVTM, CDR2 ANQGSEA. Trimming cost V 8 bases and J 2 bases, with 10 bases left between them. CDR3 sequence reads: CSTSDAYEQYF. CDR3 nucleotide sequence: TGCAGCACTTCCGATGCCTACGAGCAGTACTTC.

This chain links TRBV19 with TRBJ1-3, with D perhaps matching TRBD1 (6 bases). Germline V CDR1 and CDR2: LNHDA, SQIVND (reference sequence). This CDR3 contains 14 residues. Trimming took 7 bases from V and 2 from J, leaving 12 bases between them. The CDR3 DNA sequence: TGTGCCAGTACCCCCAGGGGTCCTGGAAACACCATATATTTT. Encoded protein: CASTPRGPGNTIYF. The full variable domain, in which reference TRBV19 and TRBJ1-3 provide the parts outside the CDR3, is DGGITQSPKYLFRKEGQNVTLSCEQNLNHDAMYWYRQDPGQGLRLIYYSQIVNDFQKGDIAEGYSVSREKKESFPLTVTSAQKNPTAFYLCASTPRGPGNTIYFGEGSWLTVV.

The rearrangement links TRBV9 to TRBJ2-3, with D possibly being TRBD2 (5 bases). This CDR3 is 17 amino acids long. Germline loops: CDR1 SGDLS, CDR2 YYNGEE. The V and J ends lost 2 bases and 0 bases respectively, with 16 bases between them. Here the CDR3 reads CASSVRRGQSSTDTQYF. The CDR3 DNA sequence: TGTGCCAGCAGCGTCCGCCGGGGTCAATCTAGCACAGATACGCAGTATTTT. The full variable domain, completed using reference TRBV9 and TRBJ2-3, is DSGVTQTPKHLITATGQRVTLRCSPRSGDLSVYWYQQSLDQGLQFLIQYYNGEERAKGNILERFSAQQFPDLHSELNLSSLELGDSALYFCASSVRRGQSSTDTQYFGPGTRLTVL.